This TCR beta chain emerged from a study of identical twins. Study-level results: In monozygotic twins, models underestimated the sharing of out-of-frame TCR alpha.

Via MiXCR, TCRdb re-called the 5' RACE reads, giving one row per CDR3 protein. Here the sample spans hundreds of thousands of distinct CDR3 sequences, about 20% being singletons. This clonotype has ten or more counts. What it binds is unknown. The data also belong to a second study, concerning T cells expressing NK-cell markers. According to that study: Of the CD8+ T cell pool in roughly six donors, about 1.0-7.0% was accounted for by dominant NKG2C+ clonotypes.

Specimen: PBMCs. The clonotype originates from a woman aged 18-35 years in good health.

The CDR3 DNA reads TGTGCCAGCAGCCAAGCTAGCACAGATACGCAGTATTTT. Protein sequence: CASSQASTDTQYF. The chain has TRBV4-2 and TRBJ2-3; D not certain. Trimming took off 1 base at V and 0 bases at J, with 2 bases between the two ends. The CDR3 covers 13 residues. Germline assignment: CDR1 LGHNA and CDR2 YNFKEQ.